This T cell receptor beta chain was sequenced for a study of graft-versus-host responses after intestinal transplantation (dated by TCRdb to the early 2020s). Some background on the complete study: Recipients received multivisceral, liver-intestinal, or isolated intestinal transplants. Alloreactive clones were identified by sequencing pre-transplant mixed lymphocyte reaction products and comparing these products with unstimulated pre-transplant donor and recipient T cells. Donor T cell macrochimerism was defined as a peak of at least 4% donor T cells among recipient peripheral blood mononuclear cells. The cohort enrolled 24 intestinal transplant recipients, one of whom was a retransplant, and a few patients without pretransplant specimens were excluded. Rather than going through the commercial service, samples from a few later patients were sequenced in-house on an Illumina MiSeq and processed with MiXCR. Graft-versus-host and host-versus-graft alloreactive T cell clones were tracked in the graft, circulation and bone marrow after intestinal transplantation using bulk TCR-beta CDR3 sequencing. Anti-thymocyte globulin induction was given to all recipients, followed by maintenance tacrolimus and steroids for two to four years.

In the first month after transplant, blood samples were collected up to 4 times, and after that at least monthly when available. CDR1 and CDR2 are read off the germline V gene as LGHNA and YNFKEQ. The CDR3, cysteine through phenylalanine, is 16 amino acids long. The DNA shown is the 48-base CDR3, in frame from base 1. V ends up 0 bases short and J 8 bases short, with an unmatched junction base count of 4. Concerning this clone itself: The specificity of this receptor is unknown. No qualities accompany the bases; no much larger clone lies one base away.

The library was obtained by the immunoSEQ multiplex PCR assay. Adaptive Biotechnologies carried out high-throughput TCR-beta CDR3 sequencing of genomic DNA for most patients. Concerning the study's data processing: Adaptive's ImmunoSEQ software was the source of the TCR sequencing data for 18 patients, while a few other patients were processed with MiXCR and VDJtools. CDR3 nucleotide sequences shared by donor and recipient were removed because the origin of these sequences could not be assigned. To be classed as alloreactive, a clone needed at least 2-fold expansion over unstimulated cells and a minimum CFSE-low frequency of 0.002% (template counts) or 0.001% (read counts). Mappable clones were those detected in sequenced pre-transplant spleen, lymph node, or MLR CFSE-low populations of the donor or recipient. Cumulative frequency of alloreactive clones was calculated as a percentage of all sequences weighted by copy number. TCRdb holds this immuneACCESS table with in-frame rearrangements only. Some clones are missing; in checked studies, unresolved V genes explain under half, and the rest has no known cause. The D gene and trimming were derived from the DNA, and the V and J assignments and clone size from that table. In this sample the table shows 10,000 to 15,000 clones, over 85% of which occur a single time. The ten largest clonotypes hold about 4.4% of the sample.

Study-wide findings and limitations: GvH clones were detected in recipient bone marrow, and some appeared earlier in ileal mucosa or blood, consistent with an intestinal mucosal origin. Early after transplant, peak levels of circulating GvH clones were associated with declines in HvG clones. Patients with donor T cell macrochimerism had high GvH to HvG T cell clonal ratios in their allografts. The relatively low number and heterogeneity of intestinal transplant patients limited the conclusions.

The sequence derives from a human patient who received an intestinal transplant, so some T cells may come from the graft donor. This material consisted of PBMCs, taken around 3 years after intestinal transplantation. The sequence is built from TRBV4-2 and TRBJ2-1, and 13 bases in between align with TRBD2. CDR3 sequence: CASSQETSGGTDEQFF. In nucleotide form, the sequence is TGTGCCAGCAGCCAAGAGACTAGCGGGGGGACAGATGAGCAGTTCTTC.